This TCR beta chain appears in the sequencing data of a study of T-cell reconstitution after alpha-beta-depleted transplantation in children. This clonotype showed up many times. Its antigen is not identified. TCRbeta library construction was performed incorporating unique molecular identifiers. TCRdb re-derived calls from the PCR reads in MiXCR, one entry per CDR3 protein. The profile shows under 50,000 distinct CDR3 sequences, about a tenth of them singletons. Regarding the study as a whole: For some patients, TCRbeta diversity was high at day 60 because of recipient T cells and thymic progenitors that survived. T-cell numbers and diversity, one year after transplant, stemmed largely from T cells that were newly produced.

The CDR3 sequence is 14 residues long. V dropped 4 bases and J dropped 5 bases, with 9 bases sitting between them. Germline loops: CDR1 MNHEY, CDR2 SVGAGI. The source of this sequence is a male patient between 2 and 10 years old who had a stem cell transplant for chronic granulomatous disease, so the T cells may come from the graft donor. The chain combines TRBV6-5 with TRBJ1-6; D ambiguous. The sample was PBMCs, mostly from graft donor cells, taken 60 days after TCRalphabeta/CD19-depleted stem cell transplant. This CDR3 reads CASSSGLNNSPLHF. CDR3 in DNA: TGTGCCAGCAGTTCGGGCCTCAATAATTCACCCCTCCACTTT.